Listed here are 8 T cell receptor beta chains from one sample, sequenced in a study of regulatory T cells in long-lasting Graves disease. For TCR beta, libraries came from iRepertoire HTBI primers and Arm-PCR of CDR3 regions. Each CDR3 protein is one row after TCRdb ran MiXCR on the multiplex PCR reads. The sample consists of roughly 400,000 distinct CDR3 sequences, roughly 23% of them appearing once. Time point specified: persistent/refractory GD, antithyroid drugs over 5 years with positive TRAb. The TCR library was made from RNA extracted from PBMCs. This sample comprised peripheral blood mononuclear cells (PBMCs), obtained when the disease was refractory, from a patient treated with antithyroid drugs. The origin of the receptors is a female donor with Graves disease.

V is TRBV5-1 and J is TRBJ1-1; D is undetermined. The germline V gene has CDR1 SGHRS and CDR2 YFSETQ. Trimming left V 0 bases short and J 0 bases short, with 9 bases between. The CDR3 has 15 residues. CDR3 in DNA: TGCGCCAGCAGCTTGGCCCCCGCCGTGAACACTGAAGCTTTCTTT. Translating gives CASSLAPAVNTEAFF.

This clonotype was counted at least ten times. The chain joins TRBV6-5 to TRBJ2-7, with D perhaps matching TRBD1 or TRBD2 (5 bases each). Between the trimmed V and J ends, which lost 2 bases and 7 bases, there was a span of 12 bases. The CDR3 runs 13 residues. CDR1 and CDR2 from the germline V gene are MNHEY and SVGAGI. The CDR3, as DNA: TGTGCCAGCAGTTACCCAGGGACCGGGGAGCAGTACTTC. Translated, it gives CASSYPGTGEQYF.

This sequence joins TRBV10-3 and TRBJ1-4; possibly TRBD1 for D (5 bases). Per germline, CDR1 ENHRY and CDR2 SYGVKD. Trimming cost V 3 bases and J 1 base, with 9 bases left between them. The length of the CDR3 is 15 residues. In DNA form, the CDR3 reads TGTGCCATCAGTGACCCTCAGGGAACTAATGAAAAACTGTTTTTT. This gives the protein CAISDPQGTNEKLFF.

Many counts were recorded for this clonotype. V is TRBV27 and J is TRBJ2-5; 12 positions agree with TRBD2. This CDR3 is built from 15 residues. The ends lost 6 bases at V and 2 bases at J; junction bases unmatched: 4. CDR1 is MNHEY, CDR2 SMNVEV, per germline (reference sequence). DNA of the CDR3: TGTGCCAGCAGAAGAGGACTAGCGGGACAAGAGACCCAGTACTTC. Translation: CASRRGLAGQETQYF.

The table lists this clonotype with many counts. The gene calls are TRBV3-1 and TRBJ2-7; 11 bases fit TRBD2. V was pared by 6 bases and J by 3 bases, with 10 bases of the junction left unmatched. This CDR3 region has 16 residues. The germline CDR1 and CDR2 sequences are LGHDT and YNNKEL (reference sequence). This CDR3 is CASRTSGSSPVYEQYF. The CDR3, as DNA: TGTGCCAGCAGAACTAGCGGGAGTTCGCCAGTCTACGAGCAGTACTTC.

This clonotype was seen many times. The rearrangement joins TRBV6-1 to TRBJ2-7; weak D call: TRBD1 (5 bases). V was trimmed by 7 bases and J by 3 bases, leaving 16 bases between them. Germline-derived CDR1 and CDR2 are MNHNS and SASEGT. This CDR3 spans 14 amino acids. Here the CDR3 reads CASKSELGVYEQYF. The CDR3 DNA reads TGTGCCAGCAAGTCGGAGCTAGGGGTCTACGAGCAGTACTTC.

This clonotype occurred many times. The V and J genes are TRBV10-1 and TRBJ2-7; TRBD1 agrees at 9 bases. The CDR3 is 15 amino acids. The germline CDR1 and CDR2 sequences are WNHNN and SYGVQD (reference sequence). With V trimmed by 3 bases and J by 2 bases, 5 bases remained unmatched. The CDR3 coding sequence is TGCGCCAGCAGTGACCCCGGGACAGGGACCTACGAGCAGTACTTC. This gives the protein CASSDPGTGTYEQYF.

This clonotype was seen a handful of times. The J gene is TRBJ2-7, the V gene TRBV5-5, with 13 bases matching TRBD2. There are 16 residues in the CDR3. The germline V gene encodes CDR1 SGHKS and CDR2 YYEKEE (reference sequence). Trimming took 1 base from V and 5 from J; bases not matched to a gene: 6. The CDR3 sequence is CASSLIRLAGGHEQYF. As DNA, the CDR3 is TGTGCCAGCAGCTTGATCCGACTAGCGGGAGGCCACGAGCAGTACTTC.